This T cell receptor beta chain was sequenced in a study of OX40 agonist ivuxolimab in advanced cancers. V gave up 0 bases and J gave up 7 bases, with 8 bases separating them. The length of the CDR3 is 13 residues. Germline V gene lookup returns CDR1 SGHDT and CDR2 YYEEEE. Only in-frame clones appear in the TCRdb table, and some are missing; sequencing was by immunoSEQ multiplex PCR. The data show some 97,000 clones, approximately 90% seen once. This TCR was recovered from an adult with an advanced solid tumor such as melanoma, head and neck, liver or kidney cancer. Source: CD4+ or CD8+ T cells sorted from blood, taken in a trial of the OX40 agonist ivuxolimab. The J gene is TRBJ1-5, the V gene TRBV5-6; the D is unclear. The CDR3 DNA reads TGTGCCAGCAGCTTGGCCGGGGAACAGCCCCAGCATTTT. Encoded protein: CASSLAGEQPQHF.